This TCR beta chain is from a study of cytomegalovirus exposure and HLA in healthy donors. The study, taken as a whole, reports: Most TCRs appeared rarely, but some public TCRs recurred in many donors.

Looked up from germline, CDR1 is SGHRS and CDR2 is YFSETQ. CDR3 length equals 14 residues. With V trimmed by 2 bases and J by 5 bases, 5 bases remained unmatched. Primers included in the PCR were 60 Vbeta and 13 Jbeta primers. Clones were sequenced by immunoSEQ multiplex PCR, and TCRdb holds only the in-frame ones, with some missing. The sample consists of approximately 140,000 clones, roughly four fifths of them appearing once. Comment on this clone: The antigen is undetermined.

The chain employs TRBV5-1 and TRBJ2-7; 9 nucleotides match TRBD1. This sequence was found in a woman aged 40 to 50 in good health and CMV-seronegative. Sequencing was performed on PBMCs. CDR3 loop: CASSFGTGPNEQYF. The CDR3 DNA sequence: TGCGCCAGCAGCTTCGGGACAGGGCCCAACGAGCAGTACTTC. The entire variable domain, with the rest obtained from reference TRBV5-1 and TRBJ2-7, is as follows: KAGVTQTPRYLIKTRGQQVTLSCSPISGHRSVSWYQQTPGQGLQFLFEYFSETQRNKGNFPGRFSGRQFSNSRSEMNVSTLELGDSALYLCASSFGTGPNEQYFGPGTRLTVT.